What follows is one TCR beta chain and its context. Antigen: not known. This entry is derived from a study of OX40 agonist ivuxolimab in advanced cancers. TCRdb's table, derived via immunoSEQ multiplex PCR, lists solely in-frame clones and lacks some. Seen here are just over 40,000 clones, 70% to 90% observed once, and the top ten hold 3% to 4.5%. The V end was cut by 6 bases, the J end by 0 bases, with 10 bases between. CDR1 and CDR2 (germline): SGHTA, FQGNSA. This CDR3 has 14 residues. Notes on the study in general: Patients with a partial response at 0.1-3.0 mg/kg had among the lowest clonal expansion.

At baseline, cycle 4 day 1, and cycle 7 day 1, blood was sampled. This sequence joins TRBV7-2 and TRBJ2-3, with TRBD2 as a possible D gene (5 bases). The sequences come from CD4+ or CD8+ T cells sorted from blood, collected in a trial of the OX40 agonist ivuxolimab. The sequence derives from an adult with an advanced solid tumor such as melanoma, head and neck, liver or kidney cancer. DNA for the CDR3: TGTGCCAGCAGACCGGGGAGAAGCACAGATACGCAGTATTTT. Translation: CASRPGRSTDTQYF.